Listed below are T cell receptor beta chains from one sample, sequenced in a study of blood T cell repertoires in COVID-19. The method was immunoSEQ multiplex PCR; TCRdb's version includes in-frame clones alone and lacks a portion of them. The sample gives about 150,000 clones, less than 85% of which show up once; 10% is in the top ten. The sample consisted of peripheral blood. These receptors were collected from an elderly woman with active or convalescent COVID-19. Both conserved end residues are part of each CDR3. Each record gives: J gene, D gene, clone size, V gene, CDR3 DNA, CDR3 protein. A D gene is named only where the DNA matches it firmly. Clone size is stated in some rows and not others, as once, few, many or a class when expanded.

TRBJ2-1	NA	NA	TRBV5-4	TGTGCCAGCAGCTTGGAATCCAGGGTAGATGAGCAGTTCTTC	CASSLESRVDEQFF
TRBJ2-1	NA	NA	TRBV12-1	TGTGCCAGCAGCTTTGAGATGGGGAGCTCCTACAATGAGCAGTTCTTC	CASSFEMGSSYNEQFF
TRBJ2-1	TRBD2	NA	TRBV25-1	TGTGCCAGCAGTATAGCGGGGCATTCAGGGAATGAGCAGTTCTTC	CASSIAGHSGNEQFF
TRBJ1-4	TRBD1	NA	TRBV19	TGTGCCAGTACCAGGGGGCTCTTCGGTAATGGGGAAAAACTGTTTTTT	CASTRGLFGNGEKLFF
TRBJ2-5	TRBD2	NA	TRBV11-1	TGTGCCAGCAGCACCCATAGCGGGAGGGGATTTGGGACCCAGTACTTC	CASSTHSGRGFGTQYF
TRBJ2-5	NA	NA	TRBV5-1	TGCGCCAGCAGTCGGGGCCCGGGGGGCCAGGAGACCCAGTACTTC	CASSRGPGGQETQYF
TRBJ1-3	NA	NA	TRBV7-2	TGTGCCAGCAGCTTAAAACAGGGAAGAAACACCATATATTTT	CASSLKQGRNTIYF
TRBJ1-1	NA	NA	TRBV14	TGTGCCAGCAACCTACAGGGAAGTCAGAACACTGAAGCTTTCTTT	CASNLQGSQNTEAFF
TRBJ1-5	TRBD1	NA	TRBV18	TGTGCCAGCTCACCCGGACAGGGGAATCAGCCCCAGCATTTT	CASSPGQGNQPQHF
TRBJ2-2	NA	NA	TRBV7-9	TGTGCCAGCAGCCTACAGGGAACCGGGGAGCTGTTTTTT	CASSLQGTGELFF
TRBJ1-5	NA	NA	TRBV9	TGTGCCAGCAGCGTAGGTCTAGTCAATCAGCCCCAGCATTTT	CASSVGLVNQPQHF
TRBJ1-6	NA	NA	TRBV6-5	TGTGCCAGCAGTTACTCGGGGGGGACGAATAATTCACCCCTCCACTTT	CASSYSGGTNNSPLHF
TRBJ1-2	NA	NA	TRBV19	TGTGCCAGTAGTATCAACATTGGGGGGGCGCGCGGCTACACCTTC	CASSINIGGARGYTF
TRBJ2-7	NA	NA	TRBV5-5	TGTGCCAGCAGTTCCGGGTTGCACGAGCAGTACTTC	CASSSGLHEQYF
TRBJ1-1	TRBD1	NA	TRBV25-1	TGTGCCAGCAGTGGCCCATCCGGGACAGGGCGGACTGAAGCTTTCTTT	CASSGPSGTGRTEAFF
TRBJ2-7	NA	NA	TRBV7-8	TGTGCCAGCAGCTTAGAGACTCGGTTCCTCTCCTACGAGCAGTACTTC	CASSLETRFLSYEQYF
TRBJ1-2	TRBD1	NA	TRBV5-1	TGCGCCAGCAGCGTGGACAGGGTCCTTGCTGGCTACACCTTC	CASSVDRVLAGYTF
TRBJ1-1	TRBD1	NA	TRBV5-1	TGCGCCAGCAGCTTGGACGGACAGGGGGCGTACACTGAAGCTTTCTTT	CASSLDGQGAYTEAFF
TRBJ1-1	NA	many	TRBV24-1	TGTGCCACCAGTGGGGGGGTATACACTGAAGCTTTCTTT	CATSGGVYTEAFF
TRBJ1-5	TRBD1	NA	TRBV6-5	TGTGCCAGCAGCCGGACAGGCTCAAATCAGCCCCAGCATTTT	CASSRTGSNQPQHF
TRBJ1-6	NA	NA	TRBV5-5	TGTGCCAGCAGCTTGAGACACCTGACGGAACCCCTCCACTTT	CASSLRHLTEPLHF
TRBJ2-7	TRBD2	NA	TRBV11-2	TGTGCCAGCAGCTCGCCGACTAGCGGAACCTACGAGCAGTACTTC	CASSSPTSGTYEQYF
TRBJ1-5	NA	NA	TRBV28	TGTGCCAGCAGAGTACAGGGTTTCAATCAGCCCCAGCATTTT	CASRVQGFNQPQHF
TRBJ2-7	NA	NA	TRBV11-2	TGTGCCAGCAGCTTAGAGTGGGACTCCCGCTTTTACGAGCAGTACTTC	CASSLEWDSRFYEQYF
TRBJ2-2	TRBD1	NA	TRBV7-9	TGTGCCAGCAGCGCAGAGGGGACAGGGTCCACCGGGGAGCTGTTTTTT	CASSAEGTGSTGELFF
TRBJ2-1	TRBD2	NA	TRBV4-2	TGTGCCAGCAGCCTATTAGCGGCGGGAGGGGGCAATGAGCAGTTCTTC	CASSLLAAGGGNEQFF
TRBJ1-1	NA	NA	TRBV28	TGTGCCTCTAAAAGGGGAAATTCCCGTTTGTCCATGAACACTGAAGCTTTCTTT	CASKRGNSRLSMNTEAFF
TRBJ1-3	NA	NA	TRBV6-5	TGTGCCAGCAGTTTTTTCGCGTCTGGCTCTGGAAACACCATATATTTT	CASSFFASGSGNTIYF
TRBJ2-7	NA	NA	TRBV30	TGTGCCTGGAGTGAAGGGGGGGGCTACGAGCAGTACTTC	CAWSEGGGYEQYF
TRBJ2-1	NA	few	TRBV12-3/TRBV12-4	TGTGCCAGCAAACTAGGACGGTACAATGAGCAGTTCTTC	CASKLGRYNEQFF
TRBJ2-5	NA	NA	TRBV29-1	TGCAGCGTGGGTACAGGGAACCAAGAGACCCAGTACTTC	CSVGTGNQETQYF
TRBJ2-2	TRBD1	NA	TRBV5-1	TGCGCCAGCGAGACAGGGTTATCCGGGGAGCTGTTTTTT	CASETGLSGELFF
TRBJ2-1	NA	NA	TRBV9	TGTGCCAGCAGCCTCAAAGGGGACTCCTACAATGAGCAGTTCTTC	CASSLKGDSYNEQFF
TRBJ2-3	TRBD2	NA	TRBV5-1	TGCGCCAGCAGCTTGGGGCTAGCGGGAGGGCCCCGCACAGATACGCAGTATTTT	CASSLGLAGGPRTDTQYF
TRBJ1-2	NA	once	TRBV6-1	TGTGCCAGCAGTGACACCGCGAAGGGCTACACCTTC	CASSDTAKGYTF
TRBJ1-1	NA	NA	TRBV7-9	TGTGCCAGCAGCTTGGGCGTGGGCCCGGTCAAGAACACTGAAGCTTTCTTT	CASSLGVGPVKNTEAFF
TRBJ2-7	TRBD1	NA	TRBV27	TGTGCCAGCAGTTCGTGGGACAGGGTCCACGAGCAGTACTTC	CASSSWDRVHEQYF
TRBJ1-2	NA	NA	TRBV7-6	TGTGCCAGCAGCTTCGGTAACGGCTATGGCTACACCTTC	CASSFGNGYGYTF
TRBJ1-5	NA	NA	TRBV10-3	TGTGCCATCAGGGAAGAGGACAGTCACGGGCAGCCCCAGCATTTT	CAIREEDSHGQPQHF
TRBJ2-5	TRBD2	NA	TRBV2	TGTGCCAGCAGTCTACAGACTAGCGGGAGGGAGACCCAGTACTTC	CASSLQTSGRETQYF
TRBJ2-7	TRBD1	once	TRBV5-1	TGCGCCAGCAGCTTGGATCCGGACAGGGTCTACGAGCAGTACTTC	CASSLDPDRVYEQYF
TRBJ2-2	NA	NA	TRBV5-5	TGTGCCAGCAGCTCCGACAGGCGCGCGAACACCGGGGAGCTGTTTTTT	CASSSDRRANTGELFF
TRBJ2-7	TRBD2	NA	TRBV5-1	TGCGCCAGCACCCCTCGCGGGAGGGCCTACGAGCAGTACTTC	CASTPRGRAYEQYF
TRBJ1-2	TRBD1	NA	TRBV4-1	TGCGCCAGCAGCCCCACGCTCACCACTATGAGACAGGGGAGTTATGGCTACACCTTC	CASSPTLTTMRQGSYGYTF
TRBJ2-4	NA	once	TRBV7-2	TGTGCCAGCAGCTCGATGACACACGTAGCCAAAAACATTCAGTACTTC	CASSSMTHVAKNIQYF
TRBJ2-2	NA	NA	TRBV5-1	TGCGCCAGCGGACAGAACACCGGGGAGCTGTTTTTT	CASGQNTGELFF
TRBJ1-4	NA	NA	TRBV6-5	TGTGCCAGCAGGCCCGCACCTACAACTAATGAAAAACTGTTTTTT	CASRPAPTTNEKLFF
TRBJ1-1	NA	NA	TRBV28	TGTGCCAGTTCTAGAAACACTGAAGCTTTCTTT	CASSRNTEAFF
TRBJ1-1	NA	NA	TRBV2	TGTGCCAGCAGTGATATTATGCCTACCACTGAAGCTTTCTTT	CASSDIMPTTEAFF
TRBJ2-7	TRBD1	few	TRBV18	TGTGCCAGCTCACCCGACAGGGCCTACGAGCAGTACTTC	CASSPDRAYEQYF
TRBJ1-6	TRBD1	NA	TRBV6-6	TGTGCCAGCAGAAACAGGGGGCAGAGAAATTCACCCCTCCACTTT	CASRNRGQRNSPLHF